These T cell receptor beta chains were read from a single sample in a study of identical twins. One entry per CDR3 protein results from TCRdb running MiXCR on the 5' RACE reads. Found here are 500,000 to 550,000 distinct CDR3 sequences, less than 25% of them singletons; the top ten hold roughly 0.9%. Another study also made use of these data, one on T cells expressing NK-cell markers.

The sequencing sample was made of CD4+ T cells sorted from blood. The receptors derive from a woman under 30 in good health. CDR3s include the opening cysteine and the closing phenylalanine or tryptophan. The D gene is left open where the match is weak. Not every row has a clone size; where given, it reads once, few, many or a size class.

TGTGCCAGCAGTGCCCGGGACTCCCGCGAGCAGTACTTC CASSARDSREQYF TRBV12-3/TRBV12-4 . many TRBJ2-7
TGTGCCAGCAGCCAAGCCAACACAGATACGCAGTATTTT CASSQANTDTQYF TRBV4-2 . few TRBJ2-3
TGCGCCAGCAGCTTTGGACAGTCCGGAGATACGCAGTATTTT CASSFGQSGDTQYF TRBV5-1 . . TRBJ2-3
TGTGCCAGCAGTTTGTGGGGAAACTCTGGGGCCAACGTCCTGACTTTC CASSLWGNSGANVLTF TRBV12-3/TRBV12-4 . few TRBJ2-6
TGCAGTGCTACGAGGGCAAATGAGCAGTTCTTC CSATRANEQFF TRBV20-1 . . TRBJ2-1
TGTGCCAGCAGTTACTCGATACCAGCGGGATCCTACGAGCAGTACTTC CASSYSIPAGSYEQYF TRBV6-5 TRBD2 . TRBJ2-7
TGTGCCAGCAGCGCGGGAGGGTCCCTGGCCCACGAGCAGTACTTC CASSAGGSLAHEQYF TRBV9 TRBD2 . TRBJ2-7
TGTGCAAGTTTGCGCTCGGCTAATGAAAAACTGTTTTTT CASLRSANEKLFF TRBV7-9 . many TRBJ1-4
TGTGCTAGTGGTACTAGCGGTACCGGGGAGCTGTTTTTT CASGTSGTGELFF TRBV12-5 TRBD2 . TRBJ2-2
TGTGCCACCCGGACTAGCGGGAGCCTCCGGGAGCAGTTCTTC CATRTSGSLREQFF TRBV6-2/TRBV6-3 TRBD2 few TRBJ2-1
TGCAGTGCTAGGAAGTACGACCTCACAGATACGCAGTATTTT CSARKYDLTDTQYF TRBV20-1 . many TRBJ2-3
TGTGCCAGCAGCTCCAGCGGGGGTTCCTCCTACGAGCAGTACTTC CASSSSGGSSYEQYF TRBV7-2 TRBD2 . TRBJ2-7
TGTGCCATCAGTGAACAGGGTTCAACAGATACGCAGTATTTT CAISEQGSTDTQYF TRBV10-3 . . TRBJ2-3
TGTGCCAGCAGTGAAAGGGGAAGTGAAGCTTTCTTT CASSERGSEAFF TRBV2 . . TRBJ1-1
TGTGCCACCAGCAGAGAGCTAGCGGGAGGGAGGAATACGCAGTATTTT CATSRELAGGRNTQYF TRBV15 TRBD2 . TRBJ2-3
TGCAGTGCTAGGGGATCCAACAATCAGCCCCAGCATTTT CSARGSNNQPQHF TRBV20-1 . . TRBJ1-5
TGTGCCAGCACCAGCCGGGGGAACACTGAAGCTTTCTTT CASTSRGNTEAFF TRBV27 . . TRBJ1-1
TGTGCCAGCAGCCAAGGCCTAGCGGGGGCGAGCACAGATACGCAGTATTTT CASSQGLAGASTDTQYF TRBV4-2 TRBD2 . TRBJ2-3
TGTGCCAGCAGCTTAGTCCGGGGGAACACCGGGGAGCTGTTTTTT CASSLVRGNTGELFF TRBV11-3 . . TRBJ2-2
TGTGCCAGCAGAGGGGACTACTCCTACAATGAGCAGTTCTTC CASRGDYSYNEQFF TRBV6-1 TRBD2 . TRBJ2-1
TGCAGTGCTAGAGAGGGACACCCAAACACTGAAGCTTTCTTT CSAREGHPNTEAFF TRBV20-1 . . TRBJ1-1
TGTGCCATCAGCCCAGACAGGTCCCACGAGCAGTACTTC CAISPDRSHEQYF TRBV10-3 . many TRBJ2-7
TGTGCCAGCAGTAGCCCGGGACTCGGGGCTTACGAGCAGTACTTC CASSSPGLGAYEQYF TRBV6-1 . few TRBJ2-7
TGTGCCTGGAGTGCCAACTACAATGAGCAGTTCTTC CAWSANYNEQFF TRBV30 . . TRBJ2-1
TGCGCCAGCAGCTCTTGGCTAGCGGGGGGCACAGATACGCAGTATTTT CASSSWLAGGTDTQYF TRBV5-1 TRBD2 . TRBJ2-3
TGCAGTGCTAGAGATCGGGGCCAAGAGACCCAGTACTTC CSARDRGQETQYF TRBV20-1 . many TRBJ2-5
TGCAGTGTACTAGCGGGAGTCAACAATGAGCAGTTCTTC CSVLAGVNNEQFF TRBV20-1 TRBD2 many TRBJ2-1
TGTGCCAGCAGCTTAGAGGGAGGATCTCCTTATGGCTACACCTTC CASSLEGGSPYGYTF TRBV7-2 . . TRBJ1-2
TGTGCCAGCAGCTTAATGCCCCGGGGTTATAATGAGCAGTTCTTC CASSLMPRGYNEQFF TRBV7-2 . . TRBJ2-1
TGTGCCAGCAGTTTCACGCGGGATACAAACATTCAGTACTTC CASSFTRDTNIQYF TRBV12-3/TRBV12-4 . few TRBJ2-4
TGTGCCAGCAGTTTCGGGTCGCAGCCCCAGCATTTT CASSFGSQPQHF TRBV12-3/TRBV12-4 . few TRBJ1-5
TGTGCCAGCAGTTTTTCATATAGAAGGGGGCAACGGCAGCCCCAGCATTTT CASSFSYRRGQRQPQHF TRBV12-3/TRBV12-4 TRBD1 few TRBJ1-5
TGTGCCACCAGAGCGGCTGGGGCCGGGGAGCTGTTTTTT CATRAAGAGELFF TRBV24-1 . . TRBJ2-2
TGCAGTGGGAGGGACTTGCAGGGTCCTTTGAGGGGCTACACCTTC CSGRDLQGPLRGYTF TRBV20-1 . few TRBJ1-2
TGTGCCAGCAGCCCAGCGGTCAGGGTCCGCGAGCAGTACTTC CASSPAVRVREQYF TRBV7-2 . few TRBJ2-7
TGTGCCACCAGTGGTGGACAGTCGAACACCGGGGAGCTGTTTTTT CATSGGQSNTGELFF TRBV24-1 . few TRBJ2-2
TGTGCCAGCAGTTATGAGCTAGCCTCAGATACGCAGTATTTT CASSYELASDTQYF TRBV6-5 . . TRBJ2-3
TGCAGTGCTGCAGGGACTGGCAATCAGCCCCAGCATTTT CSAAGTGNQPQHF TRBV20-1 . few TRBJ1-5
TGTGCCAGCAGCTCACGGGAGGCGACAGGGCTCACAGATACGCAGTATTTT CASSSREATGLTDTQYF TRBV5-6 . . TRBJ2-3
TGTGCCACTACACGACTAGCGGGGGGGTACCTAGATGAGCAGTTCTTC CATTRLAGGYLDEQFF TRBV6-1 TRBD2 . TRBJ2-1
TGTGCCAGCTCAACTAATTACGAGCAGTACTTC CASSTNYEQYF TRBV6-5 . . TRBJ2-7
TGCAGTGCATCTAGCGGAAACACAGATACGCAGTATTTT CSASSGNTDTQYF TRBV20-1 TRBD2 few TRBJ2-3
TGTGCCAGCAGCCCATTGAGGACTAGCGGGAGGAACTACCAAGAGACCCAGTACTTC CASSPLRTSGRNYQETQYF TRBV11-1 TRBD2 . TRBJ2-5
TGTGCCAGCAGCTTTACGACCTGGCCCCGGGAGACCCAGTACTTC CASSFTTWPRETQYF TRBV7-2 . . TRBJ2-5
TGTGCCAGCAGCCTGACTAGCGGGAGTTTCTACGAGCAGTACTTC CASSLTSGSFYEQYF TRBV7-9 TRBD2 few TRBJ2-7
TGCAGCTCATTAACTAGCGGGGGACTTCAAGAGACCCAGTACTTC CSSLTSGGLQETQYF TRBV29-1 TRBD2 many TRBJ2-5
TGTGCCAGCAGCGGACTAGCGGCAGACAATGAGCAGTTCTTC CASSGLAADNEQFF TRBV7-9 TRBD2 few TRBJ2-1
TGCAGTGCCCTCCGGGACCTAAGGCAAGAGACCCAGTACTTC CSALRDLRQETQYF TRBV20-1 . . TRBJ2-5
TGCGCCAGCAGCCAAGATGGTTACAGCGGGAGGCACACCGGGGAGCTGTTTTTT CASSQDGYSGRHTGELFF TRBV4-3 TRBD2 many TRBJ2-2
TGCAGTGCTAGTGAGGGGCCGGGCATGAACACCGGCAGCATGAACACTGAAGCTTTCTTT CSASEGPGMNTGSMNTEAFF TRBV20-1 . few TRBJ1-1
TGTGCCAGCAGCCCGCGGTGGGGGGCCTCTGATACGCAGTATTTT CASSPRWGASDTQYF TRBV13 . . TRBJ2-3
TGTGCCAGCAGCAGATCTAGCGGTGAGACCCAGTACTTC CASSRSSGETQYF TRBV9 TRBD2 . TRBJ2-5
TGTGCCAGCAGCCGTAGCCGGGACTTCAATGAGCAGTTCTTC CASSRSRDFNEQFF TRBV3-1 . few TRBJ2-1